This is a list of T cell receptor beta chains from one sample in a study of blood T cell repertoires in COVID-19. Clones were sequenced by immunoSEQ multiplex PCR, and TCRdb holds only the in-frame ones, with some missing. Among over 65,000 clones, 86% were seen once, and the ten largest hold about 6.5%. Sample: peripheral blood. The origin of the receptors is a man older than 75 with COVID-19, enrolled during active disease. Both conserved end residues are part of each CDR3. D genes are given only for firm matches. Part of the rows lack a size; the others show once, few, many or a class for expanded clones.

abundance	v_gene	d_gene	j_gene	CDR3nt	CDR3aa
.	TRBV10-3	.	TRBJ2-7	TGTGCCATCATGGGGGGGCTCGGGGAGCAGTACTTC	CAIMGGLGEQYF
.	TRBV6-5	.	TRBJ1-4	TGTGCCAGCAGTTACCGCAGGGGTTGGACTAATGAAAAACTGTTTTTT	CASSYRRGWTNEKLFF
few	TRBV7-9	TRBD1	TRBJ2-5	TGTGCCAGCAGCAAAGGACAGGGGAGAGAGACCCAGTACTTC	CASSKGQGRETQYF
.	TRBV5-1	.	TRBJ1-1	TGCGCCAGCAGGGGGAATCGGGATCTCACTGAAGCTTTCTTT	CASRGNRDLTEAFF
.	TRBV2	TRBD2	TRBJ2-7	TGTGCCACCTCGGGGGGGAACCACGAGCAGTACTTC	CATSGGNHEQYF
.	TRBV5-1	.	TRBJ2-7	TGCGCCAGCAGCTCCGACACCACGGCGGGCGAGCAGTACTTC	CASSSDTTAGEQYF
.	TRBV18	TRBD1	TRBJ1-2	TGTGCCAGCTCTCCACTTGGACAGGGGGTGAGTGGCTACACCTTC	CASSPLGQGVSGYTF
.	TRBV6-2/TRBV6-3	TRBD1	TRBJ1-3	TGTGCCAGCAGTTCATTCCAGGGGGCCGGAAACACCATATATTTT	CASSSFQGAGNTIYF
.	TRBV5-1	.	TRBJ1-4	TGCGCCAGCAGCCTCGACAGTACAAATGAAAAACTGTTTTTT	CASSLDSTNEKLFF
few	TRBV6-5	TRBD1	TRBJ1-6	TGTGCCAGCAGTTTACCACAGGGGGTTTATTCACCCCTCCACTTT	CASSLPQGVYSPLHF
.	TRBV5-1	.	TRBJ1-3	TGCGCCAGCAGTGCCGGGACTTCTGGAAACACCATATATTTT	CASSAGTSGNTIYF
.	TRBV5-1	TRBD2	TRBJ2-2	TGCGCCAGCAGCCCGGAAGCGGGGGTGCCCGGGGAGCTGTTTTTT	CASSPEAGVPGELFF
.	TRBV5-4	TRBD1	TRBJ1-6	TGTGCCAGCAGCTGGGACAGGGAAAATTCACCCCTCCACTTT	CASSWDRENSPLHF
.	TRBV7-7	.	TRBJ2-7	TGTGCCAGCAGCTTAGACAGGGAGGGCGAGCAGTACTTC	CASSLDREGEQYF
.	TRBV27	TRBD1	TRBJ1-1	TGTGCCAGCAGTCCCCCCGGGGACAGGGGGAGGAACACTGAAGCTTTCTTT	CASSPPGDRGRNTEAFF
.	TRBV7-2	.	TRBJ2-7	TGTGCCAGCAGCTTAGAAGGGGCAGGCCACCTCGAGCAGTACTTC	CASSLEGAGHLEQYF
.	TRBV11-3	.	TRBJ2-6	TGTGCCAGCAGCTTTAGGACGGGGGAAGGTGGGGCCAACGTCCTGACTTTC	CASSFRTGEGGANVLTF
.	TRBV3-1/TRBV3-2	TRBD1	TRBJ1-1	TGTGCCAGCAGCCAAGGTATGTGGGCAGGGGGAACTGAAGCTTTCTTT	CASSQGMWAGGTEAFF
.	TRBV4-2	.	TRBJ2-2	TGTGCCAGCAGGGTAGCGGTGAACACCGGGGAGCTGTTTTTT	CASRVAVNTGELFF
.	TRBV5-1	.	TRBJ2-2	TGCGCCAGCAGTTTGGGACAGAACACCGGGGAGCTGTTTTTT	CASSLGQNTGELFF
.	TRBV9	.	TRBJ2-6	TGTGCCAGCAGCGAGGGGGTGGTGTGGGGCGTCCTGACTTTC	CASSEGVVWGVLTF
.	TRBV9	TRBD2	TRBJ2-3	TGTGCCAGCAGTCCTACTAGCGGGGACACGCAGTATTTT	CASSPTSGDTQYF
.	TRBV5-1	TRBD1	TRBJ1-6	TGCGCCAGCAGCTCTGGACAGGGTGATTCACCCCTCCACTTT	CASSSGQGDSPLHF
.	TRBV7-2	TRBD1	TRBJ1-4	TGTGCCAGCAGCTTAGCCTCCGGGACAGGGTCGCGAAGGGCAACTAATGAAAAACTGTTTTTT	CASSLASGTGSRRATNEKLFF
.	TRBV6-1	.	TRBJ1-4	TGTGCCAGCAGTGACAGTAATGAAAAACTGTTTTTT	CASSDSNEKLFF
.	TRBV5-6	.	TRBJ1-3	TGTGCCAGCAGAACGGGAGGGGTCTCTGGAAACACCATATATTTT	CASRTGGVSGNTIYF
.	TRBV11-3	TRBD1	TRBJ2-7	TGTGCCAGCAGCTTCAGGGGGCAGAGCTCCTACGAGCAGTACTTC	CASSFRGQSSYEQYF
once	TRBV27	TRBD2	TRBJ2-7	TGTGCCAGCAGGAGGCTAGCGGGGGATCCGTCCTACGAGCAGTACTTC	CASRRLAGDPSYEQYF
.	TRBV27	TRBD1	TRBJ1-4	TGTGCCAGCAGCCCTGTCCGGGACAGGGATCGAGAAAAACTGTTTTTT	CASSPVRDRDREKLFF
.	TRBV5-4	TRBD1	TRBJ1-2	TGTGCCAGCAGCCCCGAACCGGGACAGGGACGAGATGGCTACACCTTC	CASSPEPGQGRDGYTF
.	TRBV20-1	TRBD1	TRBJ1-2	TGCAGTGCTAGAGCAGGGGGAGGCTACACCTTC	CSARAGGGYTF
.	TRBV7-3	TRBD2	TRBJ2-3	TGTGCCAGCAGCTTAACCGCGGGGGGGAGAGATACGCAGTATTTT	CASSLTAGGRDTQYF
.	TRBV11-3	TRBD1	TRBJ1-1	TGTGCCAGCAGCCCTCGGGACAGGGAAAACACTGAAGCTTTCTTT	CASSPRDRENTEAFF
.	TRBV18	TRBD1	TRBJ1-2	TGTGCCAGCTCTCAGCCCGGGACAGGGGGCGATGGCTACACCTTC	CASSQPGTGGDGYTF
.	TRBV5-4	.	TRBJ2-2	TGTGCCAGCAGCCCTATGACGGACAGAGACACCGGGGAGCTGTTTTTT	CASSPMTDRDTGELFF
.	TRBV3-1/TRBV3-2	.	TRBJ2-2	TGTGCCAGCAGCCCTCAACAGGGCCGGGGGGAGCTGTTTTTT	CASSPQQGRGELFF
.	TRBV18	.	TRBJ2-3	TGTGCCAGCTCACCCACCGTGGGGGCGGAGGATACGCAGTATTTT	CASSPTVGAEDTQYF
.	TRBV10-3	TRBD1	TRBJ1-2	TGTGCCATCAACCAGGGACAGGGCCACTATGGCTACACCTTC	CAINQGQGHYGYTF
.	TRBV18	.	TRBJ1-5	TGTGCCAGCTCACCAGGTGGGGGGGATCAGCCCCAGCATTTT	CASSPGGGDQPQHF
.	TRBV15	.	TRBJ1-1	TGTGCCACCAGCAGAGAACGTCTAGCCGAAGCTTTCTTT	CATSRERLAEAFF
.	TRBV9	.	TRBJ2-7	TGTGCCAGCAGCCCCCTAGGGACTTCCTACGAGCAGTACTTC	CASSPLGTSYEQYF
.	TRBV28	TRBD2	TRBJ2-5	TGTGCCAGCAGCGGGGCTAGCGGGGGCCCTGCGTCGGAGACCCAGTACTTC	CASSGASGGPASETQYF
.	TRBV9	TRBD1	TRBJ2-7	TGTGCCAGCAGCGCCGGGACAGTCTCCTACGAGCAGTACTTC	CASSAGTVSYEQYF
.	TRBV27	TRBD1	TRBJ2-1	TGTGCCAGCAGTTTTCAAAAAAACCCGGGACAGGGGGCCTACAATGAGCAGTTCTTC	CASSFQKNPGQGAYNEQFF
.	TRBV19	TRBD1	TRBJ2-1	TGTGCCAGTAATGGACAGGGATGGGATGAGCAGTTCTTC	CASNGQGWDEQFF
.	TRBV5-5	.	TRBJ1-2	TGTGCCAGCAGCCCGACGGGTATCTATGGCTACACCTTC	CASSPTGIYGYTF
.	TRBV5-1	.	TRBJ1-1	TGCGCCAGCAGCTTGGAGGGGTTGAACACTGAAGCTTTCTTT	CASSLEGLNTEAFF
.	TRBV7-9	TRBD1	TRBJ2-2	TGTGCCAGCTGGAGACAGGGCCCTTCAACGGACACCGGGGAGCTGTTTTTT	CASWRQGPSTDTGELFF
few	TRBV7-2	.	TRBJ2-2	TGTGCCAGCAGCTTAAGTCAGGGGTTCACCGGGGAGCTGTTTTTT	CASSLSQGFTGELFF
few	TRBV27	.	TRBJ1-5	TGTGCCAGCAGTTTGTTTGGGCAGTTCAATCAGCCCCAGCATTTT	CASSLFGQFNQPQHF
once	TRBV24-1	.	TRBJ2-3	TGTGCCACCGCAGGGGGCACAGATACGCAGTATTTT	CATAGGTDTQYF
.	TRBV9	TRBD2	TRBJ2-1	TGTGCCAGCAGCGGACGACTAGCGGGTTACAATGAGCAGTTCTTC	CASSGRLAGYNEQFF
once	TRBV19	.	TRBJ2-2	TGTGCCAGTAGTTTAGGGGCAGTCGGCTCCGGGGAGCTGTTTTTT	CASSLGAVGSGELFF
.	TRBV5-4	TRBD1	TRBJ1-2	TGTGCCAGCAGCACCGGACAGGGCATTCCTCTATCTGGCTACACCTTC	CASSTGQGIPLSGYTF
.	TRBV18	.	TRBJ2-5	TGTGCCAGCTCACTAGGACAAACGCAAGAGACCCAGTACTTC	CASSLGQTQETQYF